This entry concerns a single T cell receptor (beta chain). This entry belongs to a study of blood T cell repertoires in COVID-19. Produced via immunoSEQ multiplex PCR; TCRdb's table is partial and in-frame only. Among some 290,000 clones listed, about 85% were seen once. The TCR originated in a woman in her 50s who had recovered from COVID-19. The sequenced sample consisted of peripheral blood.

CDR3 in DNA: TGTGCCAGCTTGGGACAGACTAACTATGGCTACACCTTC. Translated, it gives CASLGQTNYGYTF. The V call is TRBV2, the J call TRBJ1-2; 7 positions match TRBD1. Trimming removed 8 bases from V and 0 bases from J; junction bases left unmatched: 3. The CDR3 extends over 13 amino acids. Germline CDR1 and CDR2: SNHLY and FYNNEI.